This T cell receptor beta chain appears in the sequencing data of a study of blood T cell repertoires in COVID-19. About the research overall: The United States, Italy and Spain were the sources of the acute and convalescent COVID-19 samples.

Here immunoSEQ multiplex PCR was the method, and the copy in TCRdb shows in-frame clones only, minus some. The table records 330,000 or so clones, roughly 87% of them present only once. V was pared by 2 bases and J by 5 bases, with 6 bases between. This CDR3 spans 12 amino acids. The rearrangement joins TRBV12-3 or TRBV12-4 to TRBJ2-5, with unresolved D. This clonotype was sampled from a young woman who had recovered from COVID-19. What was sequenced was PBMCs or T cells enriched from blood (not recorded which). CDR3 DNA: TGTGCCAGCAGTTTAACTTCGGAGACCCAGTACTTC. Translating gives CASSLTSETQYF.